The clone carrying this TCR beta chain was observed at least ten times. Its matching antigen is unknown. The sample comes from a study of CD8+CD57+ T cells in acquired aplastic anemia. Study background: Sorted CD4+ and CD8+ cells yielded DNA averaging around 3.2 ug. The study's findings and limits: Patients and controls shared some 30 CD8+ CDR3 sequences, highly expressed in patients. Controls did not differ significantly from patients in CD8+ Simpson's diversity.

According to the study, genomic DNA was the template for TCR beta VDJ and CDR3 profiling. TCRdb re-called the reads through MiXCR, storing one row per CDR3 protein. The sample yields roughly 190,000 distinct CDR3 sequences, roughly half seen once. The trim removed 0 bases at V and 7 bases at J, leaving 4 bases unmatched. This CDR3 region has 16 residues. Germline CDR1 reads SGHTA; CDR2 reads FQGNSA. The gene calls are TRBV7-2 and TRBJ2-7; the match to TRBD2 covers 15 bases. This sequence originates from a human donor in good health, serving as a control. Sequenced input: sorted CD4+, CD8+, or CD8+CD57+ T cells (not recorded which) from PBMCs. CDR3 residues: CASSLAGTSGGHEQYF. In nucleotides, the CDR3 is TGTGCCAGCAGCTTAGCCGGGACTAGCGGGGGGCATGAGCAGTACTTC.